This T cell receptor beta chain is from a study of shared clonotypes between healthy human individuals. Investigators divided CD4+ cells into CD45RA+ naive and CD45RA-negative memory subsets. Trimming took off 5 bases at V and 0 bases at J, with 11 bases between the two ends. CDR1 is KGHSH and CDR2 is LQKENI in the germline V gene. This CDR3 comprises 15 residues. As regards this clone: The antigen is unknown.

As handled by the study authors: Filtering differed because ImmunoSEQ produced junction-only sequences that carried no quality scores. Assay used: immunoSEQ multiplex PCR; TCRdb lists only in-frame clones, some missing. V, J and clone size derive from that table, while D and trimming were established from the DNA sequence. The sample records around 2.5 million clones, roughly 93% being singletons. Findings of the study overall: What limited the represented genetic and exposure-history diversity was the small number of donors. Estimated richness values were generally larger in naive subsets than in memory subsets.

The chain uses TRBV18 and TRBJ1-5; maybe TRBD1 (5 bases). Sequencing input: naive CD4+ T cells from PBMCs. Specified subset: CD45RA+ positively selected. The receptor was derived from a man aged 18 to 29 in good health. Some clones in this sample may be carry-over from other donors' samples. The CDR3 DNA reads as TGTGCCAGCTCAGAAGGGACTGGTAGCAATCAGCCCCAGCATTTT. Translating it yields CASSEGTGSNQPQHF.